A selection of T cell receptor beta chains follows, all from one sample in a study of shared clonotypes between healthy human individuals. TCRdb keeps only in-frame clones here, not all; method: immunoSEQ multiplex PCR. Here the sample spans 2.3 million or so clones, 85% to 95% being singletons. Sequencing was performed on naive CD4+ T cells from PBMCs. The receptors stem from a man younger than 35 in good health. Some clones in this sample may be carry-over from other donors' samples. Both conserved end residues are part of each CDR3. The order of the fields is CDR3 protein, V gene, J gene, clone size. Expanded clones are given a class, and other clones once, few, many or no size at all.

CASSPLLTGPQPQHF	TRBV27	TRBJ1-5	.
CASSHGIQTQYF	TRBV7-6	TRBJ2-5	.
CSGQGLNTEAFF	TRBV29-1	TRBJ1-1	.
CASSLVQGARGYTF	TRBV7-9	TRBJ1-2	.
CASSVASGKFF	TRBV6-1	TRBJ2-1	.
CASSRTARSYEQYF	TRBV5-1	TRBJ2-7	.
CASRTGEGFTEAFF	TRBV27	TRBJ1-1	.
CSARYSYEQYF	TRBV20-1	TRBJ2-7	.
CASSLNGAFPYEQYF	TRBV7-2	TRBJ2-7	.
CASRIRDRAYEQYF	TRBV21-1	TRBJ2-7	.
CASSSGHLTGELFF	TRBV5-1	TRBJ2-2	.
CASSATPMNTEAFF	TRBV9	TRBJ1-1	.
CASSQDLSRGRETQYF	TRBV4-1	TRBJ2-5	.
CASTFDRAGNTIYF	TRBV19	TRBJ1-3	.
CASSLEGPPGNTIYF	TRBV7-9	TRBJ1-3	.
CASSLSGASGANVLTF	TRBV6-5	TRBJ2-6	.
CASSPGRLIEKLFF	TRBV27	TRBJ1-4	.
CASSLGLAGNNEQFF	TRBV5-1	TRBJ2-1	.
CASSSDQPQHF	TRBV28	TRBJ1-5	few
CASSSPGDEQYF	TRBV5-1	TRBJ2-7	.
CASRYFLEPQHF	TRBV2	TRBJ1-5	.
CASSKERAQARFYGYTF	TRBV21-1	TRBJ1-2	.
CASSFVTGEAQYF	TRBV10-2	TRBJ2-5	.
CASSLVGAVGNTIYF	TRBV5-1	TRBJ1-3	.
CASRGTGITDTQYF	TRBV7-9	TRBJ2-3	.
CASSVRAGNSYEQYF	TRBV9	TRBJ2-7	.
CASRPPGQRNGYTF	TRBV5-1	TRBJ1-2	.
CASRPQSLNEQFF	TRBV2	TRBJ2-1	.
CASSPITGVGTDTQYF	TRBV18	TRBJ2-3	.
CAIRATGGHQPQHF	TRBV10-3	TRBJ1-5	few
CASSATGDTEAFF	TRBV28	TRBJ1-1	.
CASKGAGYETQYF	TRBV28	TRBJ2-5	.
CSVFSSGANVLTF	TRBV29-1	TRBJ2-6	.
CASSQDRGGSTTQYF	TRBV4-2	TRBJ2-5	.
CSVYGYNEQYF	TRBV29-1	TRBJ2-7	.
CASSKLWAGPSLFYNEQFF	TRBV19	TRBJ2-1	.
CASSQGSARGPQETQYF	TRBV4-1	TRBJ2-5	.
CASSFGEPYQPQHF	TRBV28	TRBJ1-5	.
CASSPQGGGETQYF	TRBV7-7	TRBJ2-5	.